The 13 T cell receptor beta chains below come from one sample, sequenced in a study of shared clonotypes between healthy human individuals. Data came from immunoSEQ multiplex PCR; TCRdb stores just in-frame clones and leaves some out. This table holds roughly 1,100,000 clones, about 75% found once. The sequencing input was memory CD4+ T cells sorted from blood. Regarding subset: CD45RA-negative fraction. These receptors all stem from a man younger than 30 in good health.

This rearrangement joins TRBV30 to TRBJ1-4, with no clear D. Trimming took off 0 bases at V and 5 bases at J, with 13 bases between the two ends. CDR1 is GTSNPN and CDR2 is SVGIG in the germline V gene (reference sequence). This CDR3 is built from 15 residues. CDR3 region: CAWSVPGRGNEKLFF. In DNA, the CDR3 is TGTGCCTGGAGTGTACCGGGGAGAGGGAATGAAAAACTGTTTTTT.

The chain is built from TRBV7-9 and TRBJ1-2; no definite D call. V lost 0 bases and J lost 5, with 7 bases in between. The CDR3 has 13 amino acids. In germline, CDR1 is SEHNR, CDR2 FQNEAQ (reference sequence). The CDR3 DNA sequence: TGTGCCAGCAGCTTAGCTGGGGAATATGGCTACACCTTC. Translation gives CASSLAGEYGYTF.

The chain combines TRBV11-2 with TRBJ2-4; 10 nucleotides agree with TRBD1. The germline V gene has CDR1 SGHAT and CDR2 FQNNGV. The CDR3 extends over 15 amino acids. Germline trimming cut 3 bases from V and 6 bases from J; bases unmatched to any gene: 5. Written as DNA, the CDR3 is TGTGCCAGCAGCTTGACAGGGGGCCGTGGAAACATTCAGTACTTC. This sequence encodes CASSLTGGRGNIQYF.

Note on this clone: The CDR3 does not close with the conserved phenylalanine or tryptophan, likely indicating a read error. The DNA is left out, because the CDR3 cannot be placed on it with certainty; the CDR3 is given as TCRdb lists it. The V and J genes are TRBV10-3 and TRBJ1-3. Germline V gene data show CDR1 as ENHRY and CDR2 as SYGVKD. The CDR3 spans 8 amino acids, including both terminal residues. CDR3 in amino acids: CAIIRGFC.

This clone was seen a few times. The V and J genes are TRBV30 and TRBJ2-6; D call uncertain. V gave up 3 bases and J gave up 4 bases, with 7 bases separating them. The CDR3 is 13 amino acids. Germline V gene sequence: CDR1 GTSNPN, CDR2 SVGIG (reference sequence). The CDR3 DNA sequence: TGTGCCTGGAGGGTCAGGGGGGCCAACGTCCTGACTTTC. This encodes CAWRVRGANVLTF.

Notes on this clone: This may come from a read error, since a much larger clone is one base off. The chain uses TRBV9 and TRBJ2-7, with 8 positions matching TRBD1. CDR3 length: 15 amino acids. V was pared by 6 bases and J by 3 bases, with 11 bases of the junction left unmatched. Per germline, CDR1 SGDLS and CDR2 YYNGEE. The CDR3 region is CASTPEQGVLYEQYF. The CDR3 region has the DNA TGTGCCAGCACCCCAGAACAGGGGGTTCTCTACGAGCAGTACTTC.

The CDR3 here is CASSNTLTGTSYEQYF. The CDR3 nucleotides read TGTGCCAGCAGCAATACCCTGACAGGGACGTCCTACGAGCAGTACTTC. This chain joins TRBV21-1 and TRBJ2-7; the D segment call TRBD1 is taken from the table without a DNA check. TRBV21-1 is termed a pseudogene. The CDR3 covers 16 residues.

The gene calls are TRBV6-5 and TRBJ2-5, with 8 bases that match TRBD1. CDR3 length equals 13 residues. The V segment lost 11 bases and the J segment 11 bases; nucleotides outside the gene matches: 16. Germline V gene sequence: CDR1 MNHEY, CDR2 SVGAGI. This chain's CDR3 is CAAGGGTLREQYF. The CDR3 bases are TGTGCCGCAGGGGGCGGGACCTTGAGGGAGCAGTACTTC.

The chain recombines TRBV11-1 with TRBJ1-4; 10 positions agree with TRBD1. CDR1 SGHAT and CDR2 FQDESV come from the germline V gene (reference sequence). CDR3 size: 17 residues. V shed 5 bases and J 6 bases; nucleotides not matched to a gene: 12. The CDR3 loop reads CASSSRDRGLKDEKLFF. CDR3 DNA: TGTGCCAGCAGCAGCCGGGACAGGGGTCTAAAGGATGAAAAACTGTTTTTT.

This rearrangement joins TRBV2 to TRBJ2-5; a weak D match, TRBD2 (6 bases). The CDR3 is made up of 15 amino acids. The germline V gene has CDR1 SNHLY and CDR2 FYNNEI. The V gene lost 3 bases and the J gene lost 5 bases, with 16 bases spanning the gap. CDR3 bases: TGTGCCAGCAGTGATAACCAGGGAGGCTTGGAGACCCAGTACTTC. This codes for CASSDNQGGLETQYF.

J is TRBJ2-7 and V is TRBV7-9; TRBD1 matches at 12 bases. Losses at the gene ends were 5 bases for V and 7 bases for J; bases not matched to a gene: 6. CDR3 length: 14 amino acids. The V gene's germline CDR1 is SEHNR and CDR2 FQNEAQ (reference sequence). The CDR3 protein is CASSRDRGRGEQYF. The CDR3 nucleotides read TGTGCCAGCAGCCGGGACAGGGGGCGCGGGGAGCAGTACTTC.

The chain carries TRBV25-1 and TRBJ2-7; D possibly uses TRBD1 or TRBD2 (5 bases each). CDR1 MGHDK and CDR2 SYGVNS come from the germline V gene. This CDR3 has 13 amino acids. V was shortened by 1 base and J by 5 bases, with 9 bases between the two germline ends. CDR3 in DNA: TGTGCCAGCAGTGAATTCGGGGACCACGAGCAGTACTTC. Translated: CASSEFGDHEQYF.

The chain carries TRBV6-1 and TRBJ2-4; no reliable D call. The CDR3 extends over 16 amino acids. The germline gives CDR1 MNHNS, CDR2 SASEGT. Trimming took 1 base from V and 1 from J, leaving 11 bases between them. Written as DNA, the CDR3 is TGTGCCAGCAGTGAAGAAGGGAATTCCGCCAAAAACATTCAGTACTTC. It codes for CASSEEGNSAKNIQYF.